The next 9 T cell receptor beta chains were all read from a single sample in a study of OX40 agonist ivuxolimab in advanced cancers. Repertoires were generated with immunoSEQ multiplex PCR, while TCRdb's copy carries only in-frame clones and drops some. Of some 83,000 clones detected, 86% appear once; the ten largest clones hold 1.9%. Sequences were derived from CD4+ or CD8+ T cells sorted from blood, sampled in a trial of the OX40 agonist ivuxolimab. Source of these receptors: an adult with an advanced solid tumor such as melanoma, head and neck, liver or kidney cancer.

This chain uses TRBV5-1 with TRBJ2-2; D gene unclear. Germline CDR1 SGHRS, CDR2 YFSETQ. The CDR3 is made up of 15 amino acids. Trimming cost V 2 bases and J 7 bases, with 15 bases left between them. Written as DNA, the CDR3 is TGCGCCAGCAGCTTCCCGACGGTAAGGCTCGGGGAGCTGTTTTTT. It is translated as CASSFPTVRLGELFF.

The genes are TRBV28 and TRBJ2-1; 8 positions match TRBD2. With 5 bases clipped from V and 4 bases from J, the junction kept 16 bases outside the gene matches. From germline, CDR1 is MDHEN and CDR2 SYDVKM. CDR3 length: 18 residues. CDR3: CASSTRTIVAGKYNEQFF. Written as DNA, the CDR3 is TGTGCCAGCAGTACCCGGACGATTGTAGCGGGAAAGTACAATGAGCAGTTCTTC.

The chain combines TRBV28 with TRBJ2-1; D is ambiguous. V dropped 7 bases and J dropped 0 bases, with 1 base sitting between them. The CDR3 extends over 11 amino acids. Looked up from germline, CDR1 is MDHEN and CDR2 is SYDVKM. CDR3 DNA: TGTGCCAGCAACTCCTACAATGAGCAGTTCTTC. Amino acids: CASNSYNEQFF.

The V and J genes are TRBV28 and TRBJ2-5; D is unclear. The CDR3 has 11 residues. CDR1 and CDR2 from the germline V gene are MDHEN and SYDVKM. The V and J ends lost 6 bases and 7 bases respectively, with 9 bases between them. Here the CDR3 DNA reads TGTGCCAGCAGCCTCGGGCGGACCCAGTACTTC. It translates to CASSLGRTQYF.

The chain recombines TRBV7-2 with TRBJ1-5; maybe TRBD1 (5 bases). Trimming took 0 bases from V and 10 from J, leaving 7 bases between them. Germline values: CDR1 SGHTA, CDR2 FQGNSA. The CDR3 spans 12 residues. CDR3 protein: CASSLAQGPQHF. In DNA, the CDR3 is TGTGCCAGCAGCTTAGCGCAGGGCCCCCAGCATTTT.

The CDR3 is CASSLARGRDEQYF. The CDR3 nucleotides are TGCGCCAGCAGCTTGGCCAGGGGAAGAGACGAGCAGTACTTC. This rearrangement joins TRBV5-1 to TRBJ2-7; the D gene is possibly TRBD1 (6 bases). Trimming cost V 0 bases and J 5 bases, with 12 bases left between them. The CDR3 length is 14 residues. Germline CDR1 is SGHRS and CDR2 is YFSETQ. The full variable domain, its missing parts supplied by reference TRBV5-1 and TRBJ2-7, is KAGVTQTPRYLIKTRGQQVTLSCSPISGHRSVSWYQQTPGQGLQFLFEYFSETQRNKGNFPGRFSGRQFSNSRSEMNVSTLELGDSALYLCASSLARGRDEQYFGPGTRLTVT.

A word on this clone: At one end, the junction sequence differs from germline, possibly due to a read error. CDR3 region: CASSPLGGAQSF. Written as DNA, the CDR3 is TGTGCCAGCAGCCCCCTCGGAGGGGCGCAGAGTTTT. This chain joins TRBV7-2 and TRBJ1-4; tentatively, D is TRBD1 (5 bases). Germline CDR1 SGHTA, CDR2 FQGNSA. The CDR3 is 12 residues long.

The rearrangement links TRBV19 to TRBJ1-3; tentative D call: TRBD1 (6 bases). The CDR3 consists of 15 residues. The V end lost 3 bases, the J end lost 2 bases, and 11 bases lay between the germline ends. Germline CDR1 is LNHDA and CDR2 is SQIVND (reference sequence). The DNA of the CDR3 is TGTGCCAGTAGTATCGGGACAATTCCTGGAAACACCATATATTTT. Amino acids: CASSIGTIPGNTIYF.

The rearrangement uses TRBV16 and TRBJ2-7, with a possible D match to TRBD1 (6 bases). Deletions cut 0 bases from V and 6 bases from J, with 12 bases between. Germline-derived CDR1 and CDR2 are KGHSY and FQNENV. The CDR3 runs 14 residues. In DNA, the CDR3 is TGTGCCAGCAGCCAATCTTCCAGGGGTCGCGAGCAGTACTTC. Amino acids: CASSQSSRGREQYF.